The text below deals with one T cell receptor (beta chain). The sample belongs to a study of blood T cell repertoires in COVID-19. Across the whole study: Spain, Italy and the United States supplied samples that represented acute and convalescent COVID-19. T cells, B-cell-depleted T cells, or PBMCs supplied cDNA or gDNA.

Study processing details: Researchers report that nucleated cell counts were estimated from reference gene primer amplification. TCRdb's copy holds only in-frame clones and misses some; the assay was immunoSEQ multiplex PCR. From that table come the V and J calls and clone size; the DNA was used to work out D and trimming. The table lists some 270,000 clones, nearly 90% of them singletons. The V segment lost 3 bases and the J segment 6 bases; nucleotides outside the gene matches: 7. The V gene's germline CDR1 is SGDLS and CDR2 YYNGEE. This CDR3 spans 16 amino acids. Recruited during active infection, patients (from Seattle) were subsequently followed longitudinally.

This TCR derives from a woman in her fifties or sixties with COVID-19, enrolled during active disease. The rearrangement uses TRBV9 and TRBJ2-3; 13 bases match TRBD2. The sequenced sample was peripheral blood. CDR3 residues: CASSARGLAGYDTQYF. The CDR3 DNA reads TGTGCCAGCAGCGCGAGGGGACTAGCGGGGTACGATACGCAGTATTTT.